The 8 T cell receptor beta chains in this list originate from one sample, sequenced in a study of T-cell reconstitution after alpha-beta-depleted transplantation in children. Study outcomes and limitations: From newly produced T cells came most of the T-cell counts and diversity one year after transplant.

These receptors have no identified antigens. Library preparation (for TCRbeta) was performed with unique molecular identifiers. MiXCR, run by TCRdb on the PCR reads, gives a single entry per CDR3 protein. The sample gives approximately 300,000 distinct CDR3 sequences, around 7.1% of which show up once; about 8.2% is in the top ten. The source material was peripheral blood, sampled 360 days after TCRalphabeta/CD19-depleted stem cell transplant. The receptor set was obtained from a female patient aged 2-15 years who had a stem cell transplant for Fanconi anemia, so the T cells may come from the graft donor.

The V call is TRBV7-9, the J call TRBJ2-2, with 7 bases lining up with TRBD2. After removal of 6 bases from V and 3 bases from J, the junction contained 10 bases not matched to a gene. Germline V gives CDR1 SEHNR, CDR2 FQNEAQ (reference sequence). The CDR3 consists of 16 residues. CDR3 DNA: TGTGCCAGCAGGGAAACGGGGACTATGCACACCGGGGAGCTGTTTTTT. Its protein product is CASRETGTMHTGELFF.

The V gene is TRBV6-1, the J gene TRBJ2-3; a possible D gene is TRBD2 (6 bases). The CDR3 has 14 residues. Germline loops: CDR1 MNHNS, CDR2 SASEGT. V was cut by 1 base and J by 14 bases, with 19 bases left in between. CDR3 region: CASSEGYGGFNRYF. The CDR3 DNA follows: TGTGCCAGCAGTGAAGGTTATGGGGGGTTTAATCGGTATTTT.

The table lists this clonotype with many counts. V gene TRBV20-1 combines with J gene TRBJ2-7; D tentatively fits TRBD1 or TRBD2 (5 bases each). There are 13 residues in the CDR3. The V end was cut by 7 bases, the J end by 3 bases, with 16 bases between. The germline CDR1 and CDR2 sequences are DFQATT and SNEGSKA (reference sequence). CDR3 in amino acids: CSGSPGPDYEQYV. DNA of the CDR3: TGCAGTGGATCCCCGGGACCGGACTACGAGCAGTACGTC.

This clonotype was detected a few times. This chain connects TRBV4-1 to TRBJ2-3, with D perhaps TRBD1 or TRBD2 (5 bases each). The CDR3 is 18 amino acids. Germline lookup yields CDR1 MGHRA and CDR2 YSYEKL. Trimming removed 2 bases at V and 4 bases at J, with 22 bases between. CDR3 DNA sequence: TGCGCCAGCAGCCAACCAATTATAACAAGAGGGGACGCAGATACGCAGTATTTT. Translation gives CASSQPIITRGDADTQYF.

This clonotype appeared many times. The V and J genes are TRBV7-9 and TRBJ2-1, with D uncertain. With 1 base removed from V and 6 bases from J, the gap between germline ends came to 7 bases. The CDR3 spans 13 residues. Germline lookup yields CDR1 SEHNR and CDR2 FQNEAQ (reference sequence). This CDR3 is CASSLGPGNEQFF. The CDR3 bases are TGTGCCAGCAGCTTAGGGCCGGGCAATGAGCAGTTCTTC.

There are a few counts of this clonotype. V gene TRBV21-1 combines with J gene TRBJ1-2. TRBV21-1 is flagged as a pseudogene. This CDR3 contains 11 residues. CDR3: CASRRVGGYTF. DNA of the CDR3: TGTGCCAGCCGCAGGGTGGGGGGCTACACCTTC.

This clonotype was recorded many times. The J gene is TRBJ1-2, the V gene TRBV12-3 or TRBV12-4; the D gene is possibly TRBD1 (6 bases). The V gene lost 6 bases and the J gene lost 1 base, with 15 bases spanning the gap. The CDR3 sequence is 15 residues long. DNA for the CDR3: TGTGCCAGCAGCCTTGACGGAGGGGGTAACTATGGCTACACCTTC. Its translation: CASSLDGGGNYGYTF.

This clonotype was counted many times. The chain joins TRBV6-5 to TRBJ2-7, with 9 bases that match TRBD1. The V and J ends lost 10 bases and 5 bases, in that order; junction bases with no gene match: 9. The length of the CDR3 is 13 residues. The germline CDR1 and CDR2 sequences are MNHEY and SVGAGI. The CDR3 loop reads CATSRTGVDEQYF. CDR3 nucleotide sequence: TGTGCCACCTCACGGACAGGGGTCGACGAGCAGTACTTC.